The 6 T cell receptor beta chains below all came from one sample that was sequenced in a study of blood T cell repertoires in COVID-19. TCRdb's table, derived via immunoSEQ multiplex PCR, lists solely in-frame clones and lacks some. The table has around 68,000 clones, approximately 89% seen once. Specimen: peripheral blood. The origin of the receptors is a human donor in a cohort sampled during active COVID-19.

The chain combines TRBV5-6 with TRBJ1-1; D ambiguous. In germline, CDR1 is SGHDT, CDR2 YYEEEE. The CDR3 extends over 13 amino acids. V lost 7 bases, J lost 1 base, and 11 bases lay in between. CDR3: CASELGGNTEAFF. DNA of the CDR3: TGTGCCAGCGAACTTGGTGGGAACACTGAAGCTTTCTTT.

The V gene is TRBV5-4, the J gene TRBJ2-3; 7 bases fit TRBD1. Germline trimming cut 5 bases from V and 0 bases from J; bases unmatched to any gene: 12. The CDR3 sequence is 17 residues long. The germline CDR1 and CDR2 sequences are SGHNT and YYREEE (reference sequence). CDR3 DNA: TGTGCCAGCAGTCAAACAGGGGCCGGTCTTAGCACAGATACGCAGTATTTT. Translation: CASSQTGAGLSTDTQYF.

The chain is built from TRBV6-5 and TRBJ2-5; 9 nucleotides line up with TRBD2. J was trimmed by 7 bases and V by 3 bases; bases with no gene match: 12. The CDR3 loop spans 16 amino acids. From germline, CDR1 is MNHEY and CDR2 SVGAGI. The CDR3 nucleotides read TGTGCCAGCAGTTATCACGCGGGGGGGGGTTCGGTGACCCAGTACTTC. This sequence encodes CASSYHAGGGSVTQYF.

Only one count was recorded for this clone. The chain carries TRBV27 and TRBJ1-1; D remains ambiguous. Germline lookup yields CDR1 MNHEY and CDR2 SMNVEV (reference sequence). V shed 6 bases and J shed 4 bases, with 12 bases lying between them. The CDR3 has 13 amino acids. This CDR3 is CASSLGRVTEAFF. CDR3 nucleotides: TGTGCCAGCAGCCTAGGGAGAGTCACTGAAGCTTTCTTT.

The chain employs TRBV7-3 and TRBJ2-1, with D possibly TRBD2 on 5 matching bases. Germline loops: CDR1 SGHTA, CDR2 FQGTGA. Trimming removed 6 bases from V and 5 bases from J, with 8 bases in between. The CDR3 runs to 12 residues. This chain's CDR3 is CASSSGDNEQFF. The CDR3 DNA follows: TGTGCCAGCAGTTCCGGGGACAATGAGCAGTTCTTC.

The J gene is TRBJ1-5, the V gene TRBV28; the D is unclear. The germline CDR1 and CDR2 sequences are MDHEN and SYDVKM. The CDR3 runs to 12 residues. V was shortened by 10 bases and J by 1 base, with 8 bases between the two germline ends. CDR3 protein: CAIVRSNQPQHF. CDR3 DNA: TGTGCCATCGTTCGGAGCAATCAGCCCCAGCATTTT. The variable domain in full, completed from reference TRBV28 and TRBJ1-5, reads DVKVTQSSRYLVKRTGEKVFLECVQDMDHENMFWYRQDPGLGLRLIYFSYDVKMKEKGDIPEGYSVSREKKERFSLILESASTNQTSMYLCAIVRSNQPQHFGDGTRLSIL.